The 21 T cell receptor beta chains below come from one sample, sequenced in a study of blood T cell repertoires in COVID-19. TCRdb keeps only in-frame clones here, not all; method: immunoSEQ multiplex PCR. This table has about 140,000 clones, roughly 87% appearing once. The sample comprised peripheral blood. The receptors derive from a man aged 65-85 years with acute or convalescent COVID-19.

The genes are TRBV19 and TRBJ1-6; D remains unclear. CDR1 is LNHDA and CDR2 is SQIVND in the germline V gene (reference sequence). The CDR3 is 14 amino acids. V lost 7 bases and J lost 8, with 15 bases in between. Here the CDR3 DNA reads TGTGCCAGTACCTCCGAGTATTATGATTCACCCCTCCACTTT. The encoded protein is CASTSEYYDSPLHF.

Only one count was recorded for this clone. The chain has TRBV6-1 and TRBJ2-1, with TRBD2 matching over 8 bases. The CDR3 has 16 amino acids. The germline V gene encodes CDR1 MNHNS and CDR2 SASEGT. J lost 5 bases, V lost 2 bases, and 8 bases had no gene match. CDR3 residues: CASSERGGRGNNEQFF. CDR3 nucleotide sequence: TGTGCCAGCAGTGAACGGGGGGGCAGGGGAAACAATGAGCAGTTCTTC.

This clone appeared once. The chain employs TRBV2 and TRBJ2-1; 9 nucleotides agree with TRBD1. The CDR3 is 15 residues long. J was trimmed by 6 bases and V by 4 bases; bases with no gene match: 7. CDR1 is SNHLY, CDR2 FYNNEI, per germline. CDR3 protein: CASSVGGTGRNEQFF. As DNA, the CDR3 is TGTGCCAGCAGTGTAGGAGGGACAGGGCGCAATGAGCAGTTCTTC. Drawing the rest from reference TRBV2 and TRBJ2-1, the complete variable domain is EPEVTQTPSHQVTQMGQEVILRCVPISNHLYFYWYRQILGQKVEFLVSFYNNEISEKSEIFDDQFSVERPDGSNFTLKIRSTKLEDSAMYFCASSVGGTGRNEQFFGPGTRLTVL.

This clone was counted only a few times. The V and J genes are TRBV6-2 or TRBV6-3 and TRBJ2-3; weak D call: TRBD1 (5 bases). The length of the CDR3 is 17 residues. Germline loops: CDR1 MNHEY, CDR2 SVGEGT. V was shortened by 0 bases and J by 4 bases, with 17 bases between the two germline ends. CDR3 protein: CASSYSNSRQGADTQYF. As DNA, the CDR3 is TGTGCCAGCAGTTACTCGAACAGTCGGCAGGGCGCAGATACGCAGTATTTT.

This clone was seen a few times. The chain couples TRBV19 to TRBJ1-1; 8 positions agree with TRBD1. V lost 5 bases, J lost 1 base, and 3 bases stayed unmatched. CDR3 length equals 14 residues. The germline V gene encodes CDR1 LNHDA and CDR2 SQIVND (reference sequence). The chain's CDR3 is CASSWTGRNTEAFF. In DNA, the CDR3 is TGTGCCAGTAGTTGGACAGGGAGGAACACTGAAGCTTTCTTT. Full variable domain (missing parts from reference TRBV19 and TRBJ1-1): DGGITQSPKYLFRKEGQNVTLSCEQNLNHDAMYWYRQDPGQGLRLIYYSQIVNDFQKGDIAEGYSVSREKKESFPLTVTSAQKNPTAFYLCASSWTGRNTEAFFGQGTRLTVV.

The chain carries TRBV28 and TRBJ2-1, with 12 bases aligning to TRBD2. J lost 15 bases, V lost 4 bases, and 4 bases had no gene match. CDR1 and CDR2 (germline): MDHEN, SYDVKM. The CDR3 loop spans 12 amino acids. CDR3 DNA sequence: TGTGCCAGCAGTTCCGGACTAGCGGGACCGTTCTTC. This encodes CASSSGLAGPFF.

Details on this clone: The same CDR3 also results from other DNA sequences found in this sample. CDR3 in DNA: TGTGCCAGTAGTCCGACAGACTACAATGAGCAGTTCTTC. Residues: CASSPTDYNEQFF. This chain uses TRBV19 with TRBJ2-1, with D possibly being TRBD1 (5 bases). The CDR3 covers 13 residues. V was pared by 5 bases and J by 3 bases, with 8 bases between. Germline lookup yields CDR1 LNHDA and CDR2 SQIVND (reference sequence).

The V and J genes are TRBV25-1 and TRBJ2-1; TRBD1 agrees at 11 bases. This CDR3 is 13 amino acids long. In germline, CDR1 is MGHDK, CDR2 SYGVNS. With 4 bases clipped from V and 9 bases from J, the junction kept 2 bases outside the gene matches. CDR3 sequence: CASSGTGGSEQFF. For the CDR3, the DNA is TGTGCCAGCAGTGGGACAGGGGGCAGTGAGCAGTTCTTC.

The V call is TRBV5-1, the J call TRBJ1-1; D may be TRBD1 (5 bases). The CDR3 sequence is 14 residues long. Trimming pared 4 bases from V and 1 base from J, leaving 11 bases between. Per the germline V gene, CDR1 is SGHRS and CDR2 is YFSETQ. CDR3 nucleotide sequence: TGCGCCAGCAGCCCACGACAGAAGAACACTGAAGCTTTCTTT. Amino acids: CASSPRQKNTEAFF.

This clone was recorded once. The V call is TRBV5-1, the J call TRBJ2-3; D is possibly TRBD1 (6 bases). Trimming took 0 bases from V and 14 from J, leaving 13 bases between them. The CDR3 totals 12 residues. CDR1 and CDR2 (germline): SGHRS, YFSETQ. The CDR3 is CASSLEGTLGYF. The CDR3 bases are TGCGCCAGCAGCTTGGAGGGGACATTAGGGTATTTT.

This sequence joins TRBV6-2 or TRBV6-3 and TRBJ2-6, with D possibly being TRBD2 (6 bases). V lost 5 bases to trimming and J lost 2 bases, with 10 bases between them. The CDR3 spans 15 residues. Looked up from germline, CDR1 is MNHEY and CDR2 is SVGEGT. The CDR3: CASSPGEAGANVLTF. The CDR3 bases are TGTGCCAGCAGTCCGGGAGAGGCTGGGGCCAACGTCCTGACTTTC.

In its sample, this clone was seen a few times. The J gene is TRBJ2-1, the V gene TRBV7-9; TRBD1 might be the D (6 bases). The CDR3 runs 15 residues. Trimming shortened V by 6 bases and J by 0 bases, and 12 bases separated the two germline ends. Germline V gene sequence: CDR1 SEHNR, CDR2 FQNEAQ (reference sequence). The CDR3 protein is CASSWTDSSYNEQFF. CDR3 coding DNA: TGTGCCAGCAGTTGGACAGACAGCTCCTACAATGAGCAGTTCTTC.

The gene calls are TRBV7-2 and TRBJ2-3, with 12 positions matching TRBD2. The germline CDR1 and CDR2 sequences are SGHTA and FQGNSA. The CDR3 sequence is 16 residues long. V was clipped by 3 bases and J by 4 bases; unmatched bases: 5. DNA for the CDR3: TGTGCCAGCAGCTTCCTAGCGGGAGGGCGAGCAGATACGCAGTATTTT. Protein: CASSFLAGGRADTQYF. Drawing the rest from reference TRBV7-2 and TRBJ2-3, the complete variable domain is GAGVSQSPSNKVTEKGKDVELRCDPISGHTALYWYRQSLGQGLEFLIYFQGNSAPDKSGLPSDRFSAERTGGSVSTLTIQRTQQEDSAVYLCASSFLAGGRADTQYFGPGTRLTVL.

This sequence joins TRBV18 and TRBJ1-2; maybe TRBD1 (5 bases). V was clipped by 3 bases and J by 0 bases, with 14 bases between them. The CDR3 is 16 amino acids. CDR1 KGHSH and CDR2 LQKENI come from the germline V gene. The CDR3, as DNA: TGTGCCAGCTCACCTGGAGGGAGAGGGGCTAACTATGGCTACACCTTC. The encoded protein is CASSPGGRGANYGYTF.

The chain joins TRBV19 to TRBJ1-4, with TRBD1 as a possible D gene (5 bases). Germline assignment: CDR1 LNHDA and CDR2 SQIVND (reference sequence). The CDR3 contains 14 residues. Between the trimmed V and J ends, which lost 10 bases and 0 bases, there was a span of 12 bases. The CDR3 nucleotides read TGTGCCACACGGGGGATGGCAACTAATGAAAAACTGTTTTTT. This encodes CATRGMATNEKLFF. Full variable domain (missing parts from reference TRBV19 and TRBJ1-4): DGGITQSPKYLFRKEGQNVTLSCEQNLNHDAMYWYRQDPGQGLRLIYYSQIVNDFQKGDIAEGYSVSREKKESFPLTVTSAQKNPTAFYLCATRGMATNEKLFFGSGTQLSVL.

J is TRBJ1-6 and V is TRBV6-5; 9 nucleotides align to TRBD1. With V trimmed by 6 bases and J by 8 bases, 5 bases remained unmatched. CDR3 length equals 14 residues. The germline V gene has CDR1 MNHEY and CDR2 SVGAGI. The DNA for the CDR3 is TGTGCCAGCAGCTGGGACAGGGAGTATTCACCCCTCCACTTT. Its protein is CASSWDREYSPLHF.

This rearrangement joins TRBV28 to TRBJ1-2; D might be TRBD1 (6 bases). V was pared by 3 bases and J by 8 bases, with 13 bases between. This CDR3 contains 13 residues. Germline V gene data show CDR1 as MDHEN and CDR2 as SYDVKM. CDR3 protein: CASSLRGLGGYTF. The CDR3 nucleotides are TGTGCCAGCAGTTTGCGGGGGCTAGGGGGCTACACCTTC.

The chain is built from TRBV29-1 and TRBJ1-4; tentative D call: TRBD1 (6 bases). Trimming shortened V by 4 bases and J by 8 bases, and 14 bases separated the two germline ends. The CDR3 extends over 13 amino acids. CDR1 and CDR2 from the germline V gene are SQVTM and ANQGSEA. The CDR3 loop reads CSVVGGVGEKLFF. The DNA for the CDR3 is TGCAGCGTTGTAGGGGGAGTAGGGGAAAAACTGTTTTTT.

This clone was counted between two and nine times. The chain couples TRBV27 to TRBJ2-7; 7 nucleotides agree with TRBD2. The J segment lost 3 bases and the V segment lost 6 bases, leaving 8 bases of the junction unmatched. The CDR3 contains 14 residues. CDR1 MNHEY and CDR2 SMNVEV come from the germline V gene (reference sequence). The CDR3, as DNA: TGTGCCAGCAGCATGGGGAGGGGTAGCTACGAGCAGTACTTC. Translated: CASSMGRGSYEQYF.

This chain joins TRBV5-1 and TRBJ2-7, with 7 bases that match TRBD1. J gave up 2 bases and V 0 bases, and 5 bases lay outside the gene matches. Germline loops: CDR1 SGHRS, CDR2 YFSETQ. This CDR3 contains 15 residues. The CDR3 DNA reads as TGCGCCAGCAGCTTGGCCCCCGGGACAGCCTACGAGCAGTACTTC. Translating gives CASSLAPGTAYEQYF. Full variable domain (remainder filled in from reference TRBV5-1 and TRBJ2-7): KAGVTQTPRYLIKTRGQQVTLSCSPISGHRSVSWYQQTPGQGLQFLFEYFSETQRNKGNFPGRFSGRQFSNSRSEMNVSTLELGDSALYLCASSLAPGTAYEQYFGPGTRLTVT.

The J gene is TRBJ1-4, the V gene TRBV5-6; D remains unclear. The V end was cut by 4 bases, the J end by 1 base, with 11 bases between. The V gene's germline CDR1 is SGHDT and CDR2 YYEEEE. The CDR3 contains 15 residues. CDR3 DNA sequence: TGTGCCAGCAGCCCTCCGTACAGAACTAATGAAAAACTGTTTTTT. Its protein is CASSPPYRTNEKLFF. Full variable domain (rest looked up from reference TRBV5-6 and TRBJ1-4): DAGVTQSPTHLIKTRGQQVTLRCSPKSGHDTVSWYQQALGQGPQFIFQYYEEEERQRGNFPDRFSGHQFPNYSSELNVNALLLGDSALYLCASSPPYRTNEKLFFGSGTQLSVL.